Sequencing of this T cell receptor (beta chain) was carried out in a study of T cells after yellow fever vaccination. TCRdb called the 5' RACE reads again in MiXCR, with one record for every CDR3 protein. The profile shows hundreds of thousands of distinct CDR3 sequences, 9% to 15% of them singletons. This clonotype was counted between two and nine times. CDR3 length equals 17 residues. CDR1 SEHNR and CDR2 FQNEAQ come from the germline V gene (reference sequence). V was shortened by 5 bases and J by 0 bases, with 16 bases between the two germline ends. The TCR originated in a man aged 25-45 years who received the YFV17D yellow fever vaccine. The sample consisted of PBMCs, taken on the day of the yellow fever booster vaccination. This chain joins TRBV7-9 and TRBJ2-2, with D possibly TRBD1 on 5 matching bases. In DNA, the CDR3 is TGTGCCAGCAGCCCGCGTAGGGGAAACGCGAACACCGGGGAGCTGTTTTTT. Translated, it gives CASSPRRGNANTGELFF.